The clone carrying this TCR beta chain was observed a handful of times. Its antigen remains unknown. A read error may account for a junction end that differs from germline. The data stem from a study of cytomegalovirus exposure and HLA in healthy donors. Across the study: The study's early data release held some 85 million unique TCRs from HLA-typed donors.

In the PCR, 60 Vbeta and 13 Jbeta primers were used. The method was immunoSEQ multiplex PCR; TCRdb's version includes in-frame clones alone and lacks a portion of them. The table lists about 160,000 clones, around 81% of them singletons. Study-wide results and limits: An analysis done earlier found most TCR beta V segments productive about 87% or about 30% of the time. In the analysis, some V segments, TRBV6-2 and TRBV6-3 included, were excluded as indistinguishable.

CDR3 size: 18 residues. Germline V gives CDR1 MGHRA, CDR2 YSYEKL. This sequence joins TRBV4-1 and TRBJ2-6; tentative D call: TRBD1 (5 bases). The specimen sequenced was PBMCs. The clonotype originates from a man between 35 and 55 years old in good health and CMV-seronegative. CDR3 sequence: CASSQGGRGPTGANGLTF. The CDR3 DNA sequence: TGCGCCAGCAGCCAAGGTGGCCGAGGACCGACTGGGGCCAACGGCCTGACTTTC.